The 9 T cell receptor beta chains below all came from one sample that was sequenced in a study of T cell responses to AZD1222 COVID-19 vaccine. Only in-frame clones appear in the TCRdb table, and some are missing; sequencing was by immunoSEQ multiplex PCR. This table holds 100,000 to 150,000 clones, around nine tenths found once. Source: peripheral blood, taken on day 0 of AZD1222 vaccination. The receptor source for this set is an adult in good health.

This rearrangement joins TRBV7-8 to TRBJ1-6; no firm D call. The germline gives CDR1 SGHVS, CDR2 FQNEAQ. There are 15 residues in the CDR3. Trimming stripped 5 bases from V and 9 bases from J, with 17 bases between. CDR3 sequence: CASSRLTRIGSPLHF. The DNA for the CDR3 is TGTGCCAGCAGCCGCCTCACAAGGATAGGTTCACCCCTCCACTTT.

This chain uses TRBV6-5 with TRBJ1-1; perhaps TRBD1 as D (5 bases). CDR3 length: 13 amino acids. V was trimmed by 2 bases and J by 5 bases, leaving 9 bases between them. Germline V gene lookup returns CDR1 MNHEY and CDR2 SVGAGI. CDR3 bases: TGTGCCAGCAGTTACAGGGAGGGGACTGAAGCTTTCTTT. Amino acid sequence: CASSYREGTEAFF.

This chain connects TRBV5-1 to TRBJ1-2; tentative D call: TRBD1 (6 bases). CDR3 length: 14 residues. Trimming pared 1 base from V and 4 bases from J, leaving 11 bases between. The germline CDR1 and CDR2 sequences are SGHRS and YFSETQ. The CDR3 DNA is TGCGCCAGCAGCTTGTACCCAGGGGCCTATGGCTACACCTTC. Translated: CASSLYPGAYGYTF.

The rearrangement links TRBV5-5 to TRBJ1-3; tentatively, D is TRBD1 (6 bases). V lost 8 bases to trimming and J lost 1 base, with 16 bases between them. Germline CDR1 and CDR2: SGHKS and YYEKEE (reference sequence). The CDR3 covers 15 residues. CDR3 protein: CASISGGLSGNTIYF. The CDR3 nucleotides read TGTGCCAGTATATCTGGGGGGCTATCTGGAAACACCATATATTTT.

The CDR3 region is CASNSGGELFF. The CDR3 DNA is TGTGCCAGCAATTCAGGGGGGGAGCTGTTTTTT. V usage is TRBV12-3 or TRBV12-4 and J usage is TRBJ2-2; TRBD1 is a possible D gene (5 bases). This CDR3 comprises 11 residues. Trimming took off 7 bases at V and 8 bases at J, with 8 bases between the two ends.

This rearrangement joins TRBV29-1 to TRBJ1-1; D is ambiguous. This CDR3 contains 13 residues. Trimming pared 4 bases from V and 3 bases from J, leaving 12 bases between. Germline loops: CDR1 SQVTM, CDR2 ANQGSEA. CDR3 amino acids: CSVGWGWDTEAFF. CDR3 coding DNA: TGCAGCGTTGGATGGGGTTGGGACACTGAAGCTTTCTTT. The full variable domain, rest sourced from reference TRBV29-1 and TRBJ1-1, is SAVISQKPSRDICQRGTSLTIQCQVDSQVTMMFWYRQQPGQSLTLIATANQGSEATYESGFVIDKFPISRPNLTFSTLTVSNMSPEDSSIYLCSVGWGWDTEAFFGQGTRLTVV.

This rearrangement joins TRBV19 to TRBJ2-2, with a tentative D call TRBD1 (6 bases). The CDR3 is 14 residues long. V lost 3 bases, J lost 4 bases, and 9 bases lay in between. Germline lookup yields CDR1 LNHDA and CDR2 SQIVND (reference sequence). The DNA for the CDR3 is TGTGCCAGTAGTATCACAGGGTTCACCGGGGAGCTGTTTTTT. Translating gives CASSITGFTGELFF. Drawing the rest from reference TRBV19 and TRBJ2-2, the complete variable domain is DGGITQSPKYLFRKEGQNVTLSCEQNLNHDAMYWYRQDPGQGLRLIYYSQIVNDFQKGDIAEGYSVSREKKESFPLTVTSAQKNPTAFYLCASSITGFTGELFFGEGSRLTVL.

The chain joins TRBV7-9 to TRBJ1-1, with a weak D call TRBD1 (6 bases). This CDR3 region has 16 residues. Trimming shortened V by 5 bases and J by 1 base, and 17 bases separated the two germline ends. In germline, CDR1 is SEHNR, CDR2 FQNEAQ (reference sequence). The DNA for the CDR3 is TGTGCCAGCAGCCTACCCCTAGGGGGGGCGAACACTGAAGCTTTCTTT. The encoded protein is CASSLPLGGANTEAFF.

The chain joins TRBV5-1 to TRBJ2-7, with unresolved D. Trimming pared 7 bases from V and 0 bases from J, leaving 5 bases between. Germline values: CDR1 SGHRS, CDR2 YFSETQ. This CDR3 is 11 amino acids long. The CDR3 DNA sequence: TGCGCCAGCCTCAACTCCTACGAGCAGTACTTC. Translated: CASLNSYEQYF.